The 5 T cell receptor beta chains presented below share a single source sample, sequenced in a study of early T cells in non-severe SARS-CoV-2 infection. TCRdb recomputed calls from the 5' RACE reads with MiXCR, one row per CDR3 protein. The table has fewer than 50,000 distinct CDR3 sequences, 12% seen once; the top ten hold around 16%. The sequenced sample consisted of whole blood. Receptors were obtained from an adult who was a healthcare worker with PCR-confirmed SARS-CoV-2 infection or an uninfected control (not recorded which).

The chain employs TRBV7-6 and TRBJ2-1; the D is unclear. This CDR3 contains 13 residues. Between the trimmed V and J ends, which lost 2 bases and 7 bases, there was a span of 9 bases. Per germline, CDR1 SGHVS and CDR2 FNYEAQ. The CDR3 is CASSLTQINEQFF. The CDR3 DNA reads as TGTGCCAGCAGCTTAACCCAGATTAATGAGCAGTTCTTC.

This clonotype was found a few times. The gene calls are TRBV7-2 and TRBJ2-5, with D perhaps matching TRBD2 (6 bases). CDR3 size: 16 residues. Germline V gene lookup returns CDR1 SGHTA and CDR2 FQGNSA. Trimming removed 5 bases at V and 4 bases at J, with 20 bases between. The CDR3 sequence is CASSEKTRRLRETQYF. The CDR3 region has the DNA TGTGCCAGCAGCGAAAAGACTAGACGCCTAAGAGAGACCCAGTACTTC.

V is TRBV9 and J is TRBJ1-1; D perhaps matches TRBD1 (5 bases). The CDR3 loop spans 13 amino acids. Germline assignment: CDR1 SGDLS and CDR2 YYNGEE. V was shortened by 4 bases and J by 4 bases, with 11 bases between the two germline ends. The CDR3 is CASSLTGGTEAFF. The CDR3 nucleotides read TGTGCCAGCAGCCTAACGGGGGGCACTGAAGCTTTCTTT.

Notes on this clonotype: This may come from a read error, since a much larger clone is one base off. The chain joins TRBV19 to TRBJ1-1, with D hard to call. Trimming shortened V by 5 bases and J by 4 bases, and 20 bases separated the two germline ends. CDR3 length: 16 residues. Germline lookup yields CDR1 LNHDA and CDR2 SQIVND (reference sequence). The CDR3 loop reads CASSPNPWGTITEAFF. The CDR3, as DNA: TGTGCCAGTAGTCCCAACCCCTGGGGAACGATCACTGAAGCTTTCTTT.

This clonotype was recorded at least ten times. The V and J genes are TRBV19 and TRBJ1-3; tentatively, D is TRBD1 (6 bases). The CDR3 is 13 residues long. Trimming cost V 6 bases and J 3 bases, with 9 bases left between them. Germline V CDR1 and CDR2: LNHDA, SQIVND (reference sequence). The CDR3 DNA reads TGTGCCAGTAGAAGGGGGAATGGAAACACCATATATTTT. It codes for CASRRGNGNTIYF. The complete variable domain, with remaining parts taken from reference TRBV19 and TRBJ1-3, reads DGGITQSPKYLFRKEGQNVTLSCEQNLNHDAMYWYRQDPGQGLRLIYYSQIVNDFQKGDIAEGYSVSREKKESFPLTVTSAQKNPTAFYLCASRRGNGNTIYFGEGSWLTVV.